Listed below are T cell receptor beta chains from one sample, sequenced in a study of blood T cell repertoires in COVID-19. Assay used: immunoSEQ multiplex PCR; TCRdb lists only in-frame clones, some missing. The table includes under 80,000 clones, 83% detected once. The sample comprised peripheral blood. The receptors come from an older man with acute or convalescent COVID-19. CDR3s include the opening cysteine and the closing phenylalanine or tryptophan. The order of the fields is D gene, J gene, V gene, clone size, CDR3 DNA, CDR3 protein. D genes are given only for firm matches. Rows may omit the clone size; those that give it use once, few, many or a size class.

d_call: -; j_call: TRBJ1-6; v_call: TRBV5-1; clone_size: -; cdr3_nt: TGCGCCAGCAGCCTTGTGGGGGGAAATTCACCCCTCCACTTT; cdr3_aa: CASSLVGGNSPLHF
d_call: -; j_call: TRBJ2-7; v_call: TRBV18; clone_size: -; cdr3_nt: TGTGCCAGCTCACCCCAAGCAACAGGGAACTCCTACGAGCAGTACTTC; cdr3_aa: CASSPQATGNSYEQYF
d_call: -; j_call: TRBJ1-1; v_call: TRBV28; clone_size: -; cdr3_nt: TGTGCCAGCACTTCGGGAGGTGAGGGCACTGAAGCTTTCTTT; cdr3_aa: CASTSGGEGTEAFF
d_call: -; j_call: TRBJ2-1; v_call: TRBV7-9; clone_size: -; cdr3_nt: TGTGCCAGCGTTGTAGGGGCTGTCGATGAGCAGTTCTTC; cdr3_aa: CASVVGAVDEQFF
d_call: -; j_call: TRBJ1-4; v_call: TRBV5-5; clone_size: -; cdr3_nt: TGTGCCAGCAGCTTGTTCTCAGGGGTTGGTGAAAAACTGTTTTTT; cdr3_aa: CASSLFSGVGEKLFF
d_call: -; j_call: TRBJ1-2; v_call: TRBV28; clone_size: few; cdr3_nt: TGTGCCAGCAGTTTAGGAGACTATGGCTACACCTTC; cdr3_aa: CASSLGDYGYTF
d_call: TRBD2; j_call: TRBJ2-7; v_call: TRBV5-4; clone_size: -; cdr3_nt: TGTGCCAGCAGCGCACAATCTAGCGGGGTCTACGAGCAGTACTTC; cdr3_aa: CASSAQSSGVYEQYF
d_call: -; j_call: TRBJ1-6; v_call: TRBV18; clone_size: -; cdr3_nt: TGTGCCAGCTCCTCCGGTTCCAATAATAATTCACCCCTCCACTTT; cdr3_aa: CASSSGSNNNSPLHF
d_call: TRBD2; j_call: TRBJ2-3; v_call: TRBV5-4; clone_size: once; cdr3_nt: TGTGCCAGCAGCCCCCCGGGACTAGGGAGGGTGGATACGCAGTATTTT; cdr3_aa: CASSPPGLGRVDTQYF
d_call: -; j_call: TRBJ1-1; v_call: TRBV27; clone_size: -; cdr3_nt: TGTGCCAGCAGTTTCAGGGGTCCTTCCACTGAAGCTTTCTTT; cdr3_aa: CASSFRGPSTEAFF
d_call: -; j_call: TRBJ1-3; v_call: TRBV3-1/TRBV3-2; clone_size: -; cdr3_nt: TGTGCCAGCAGCCAAGATCACGGGGATATCGGAAACACCATATATTTT; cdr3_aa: CASSQDHGDIGNTIYF
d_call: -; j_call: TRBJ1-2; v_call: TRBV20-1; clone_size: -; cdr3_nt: TGCAGTGCTACACGGGAGGATGGCTACACCTTC; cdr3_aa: CSATREDGYTF
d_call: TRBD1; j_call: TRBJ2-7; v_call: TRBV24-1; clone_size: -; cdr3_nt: TGTGCCACCAGTGATCCCGGGACAGGGGACTACGAGCAGTACTTC; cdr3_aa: CATSDPGTGDYEQYF
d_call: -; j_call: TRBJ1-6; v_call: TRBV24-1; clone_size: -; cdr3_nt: TGTGCCACCAGTAAAGACAGCCGCCGAGATTCACCCCTCCACTTT; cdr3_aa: CATSKDSRRDSPLHF
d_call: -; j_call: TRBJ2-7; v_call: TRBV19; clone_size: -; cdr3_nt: TGTGCCAGTAGTATCGGGAGAACCTACGAGCAGTACTTC; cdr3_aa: CASSIGRTYEQYF
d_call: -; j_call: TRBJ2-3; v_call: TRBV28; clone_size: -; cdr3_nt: TGTGCCAGCAGCCCGCAGGTTAATACGCAGTATTTT; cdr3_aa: CASSPQVNTQYF
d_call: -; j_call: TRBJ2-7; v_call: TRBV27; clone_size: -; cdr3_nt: TGTGCCAGCAGAACCGGGACTCCCTACGAGCAGTACTTC; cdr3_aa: CASRTGTPYEQYF
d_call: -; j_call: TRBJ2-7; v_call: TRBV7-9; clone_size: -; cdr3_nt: TGTGCCAGCAGCGACAGCTACGAGCAGTACTTC; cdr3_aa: CASSDSYEQYF
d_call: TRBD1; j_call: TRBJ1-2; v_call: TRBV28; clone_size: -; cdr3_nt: TGTGCCAGCAGCCCGACAGGGCCTAACTATGGCTACACCTTC; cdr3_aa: CASSPTGPNYGYTF
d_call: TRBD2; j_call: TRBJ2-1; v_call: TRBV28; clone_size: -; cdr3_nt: TGTGCCAGCAGTTTCGGGACTAGCGATTTCAATGAGCAGTTCTTC; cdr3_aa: CASSFGTSDFNEQFF
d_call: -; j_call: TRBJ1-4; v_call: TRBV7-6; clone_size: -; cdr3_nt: TGTGCCAGCAGTGGGGAGGGCCTCGTTGAGCTGTTTTTT; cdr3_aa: CASSGEGLVELFF
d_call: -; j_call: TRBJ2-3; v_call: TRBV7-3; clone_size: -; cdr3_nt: TGTGCCAGCAGCTTAGGCAGGGAAATGGATACGCAGTATTTT; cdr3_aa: CASSLGREMDTQYF
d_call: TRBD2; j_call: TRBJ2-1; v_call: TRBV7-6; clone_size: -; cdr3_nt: TGTGCCAGCAGCCCAGGGAGGGGTAGCGCCTACAATGAGCAGTTCTTC; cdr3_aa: CASSPGRGSAYNEQFF
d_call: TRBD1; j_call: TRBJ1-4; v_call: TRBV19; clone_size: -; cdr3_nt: TGTGCCAGTGGACAGGGCTCGGTCCGGTCTAATGAAAAACTGTTTTTT; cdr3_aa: CASGQGSVRSNEKLFF
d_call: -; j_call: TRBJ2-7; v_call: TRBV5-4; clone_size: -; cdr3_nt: TGTGCCAGCAGCGGGTTGGCAGGGGAGTACTTC; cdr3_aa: CASSGLAGEYF
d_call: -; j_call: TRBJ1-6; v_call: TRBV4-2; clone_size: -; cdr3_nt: TGTGCCAGCAGCCAAAGTCAGAGACAAGCCTATAATTCACCCCTCCACTTT; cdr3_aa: CASSQSQRQAYNSPLHF
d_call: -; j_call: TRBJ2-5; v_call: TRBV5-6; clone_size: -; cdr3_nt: TGTGCCAGCAGGTCGTGGACGCAGGTACGAGCGGAAAAGACCCAGTACTTC; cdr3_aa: CASRSWTQVRAEKTQYF
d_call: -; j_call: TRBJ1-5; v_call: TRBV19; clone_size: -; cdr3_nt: TGTGCCAGTAGTCAGGGTCAGCCCCAGCATTTT; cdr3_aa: CASSQGQPQHF
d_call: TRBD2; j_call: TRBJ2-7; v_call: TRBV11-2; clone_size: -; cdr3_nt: TGTGCCAGCAGCTTAGAGGTAGCGGGAGATACCTACGAGCAGTACTTC; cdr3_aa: CASSLEVAGDTYEQYF
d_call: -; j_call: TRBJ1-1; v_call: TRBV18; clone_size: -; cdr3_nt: TGTGCCAGCTCGGACGGGACAAAAGCCCCTGAAGCTTTCTTT; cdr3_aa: CASSDGTKAPEAFF
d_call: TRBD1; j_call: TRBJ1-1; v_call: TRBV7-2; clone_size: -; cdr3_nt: TGTGCCAGCAGCCAGGGGGGGACAGGGGGCTTGTTCACTGAAGCTTTCTTT; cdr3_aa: CASSQGGTGGLFTEAFF
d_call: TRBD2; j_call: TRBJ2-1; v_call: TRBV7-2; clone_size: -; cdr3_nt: TGTGCCAGCAGCGGTGGGACTACTTTCAATGAGCAGTTCTTC; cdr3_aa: CASSGGTTFNEQFF
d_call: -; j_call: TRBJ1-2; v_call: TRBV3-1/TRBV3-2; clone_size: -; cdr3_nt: TGTGCCAGCAGCCAAACAGGTGGCTACACCTTC; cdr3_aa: CASSQTGGYTF
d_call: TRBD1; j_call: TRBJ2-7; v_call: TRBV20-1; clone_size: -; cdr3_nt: TGCAGTGCTAGTAGACAGGGGGCATTGTACGAGCAGTACTTC; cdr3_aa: CSASRQGALYEQYF
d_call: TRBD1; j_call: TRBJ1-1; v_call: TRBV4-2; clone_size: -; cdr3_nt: TGTGCCAGCAGCCAAGATCGGAGGGGGCGAAACACTGAAGCTTTCTTT; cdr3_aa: CASSQDRRGRNTEAFF
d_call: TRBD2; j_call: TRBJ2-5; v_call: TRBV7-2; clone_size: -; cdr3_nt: TGTGCCAGCAGCTTAGGTGGGCTAGCGGGGGGGCAAGAGACCCAGTACTTC; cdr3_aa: CASSLGGLAGGQETQYF
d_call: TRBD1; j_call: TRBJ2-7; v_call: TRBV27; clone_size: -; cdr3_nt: TGTGCCAGCAGTGGCGCGACAGGGGGCAAGTTGATAGAGCAGTACTTC; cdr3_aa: CASSGATGGKLIEQYF
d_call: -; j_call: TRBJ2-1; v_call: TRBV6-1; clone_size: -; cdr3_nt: TGTGCCAGCAGTGAATCGGTGGGAGTACCCTACAATGAGCAGTTCTTC; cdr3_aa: CASSESVGVPYNEQFF
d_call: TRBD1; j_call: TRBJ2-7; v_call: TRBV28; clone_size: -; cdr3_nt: TGTGCCAGCAGTTCCACAGGGGATCCGTCCTACGAGCAGTACTTC; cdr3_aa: CASSSTGDPSYEQYF
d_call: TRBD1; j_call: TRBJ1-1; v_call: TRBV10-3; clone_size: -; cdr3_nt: TGTGCCATCAGTGGAGGGACAGGGGAAGCTTTCTTT; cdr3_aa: CAISGGTGEAFF
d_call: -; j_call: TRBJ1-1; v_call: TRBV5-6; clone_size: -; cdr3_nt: TGTGCCAGCACCCTAGTGTCCGTTGCTGAAGCTTTCTTT; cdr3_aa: CASTLVSVAEAFF
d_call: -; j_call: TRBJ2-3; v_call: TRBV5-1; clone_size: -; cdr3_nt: TGCGCCAGCAGCTTGTTAGGAGATTCCACAGATACGCAGTATTTT; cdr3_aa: CASSLLGDSTDTQYF
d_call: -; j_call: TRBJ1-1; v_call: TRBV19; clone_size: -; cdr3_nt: TGTGCCAGTAGTATTACGGGGGGCACTGAAGCTTTCTTT; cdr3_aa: CASSITGGTEAFF
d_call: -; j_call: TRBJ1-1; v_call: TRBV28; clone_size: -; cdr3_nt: TGTGCCAGCACGAACGACTGGGGGCAAACGAACACTGAAGCTTTCTTT; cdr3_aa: CASTNDWGQTNTEAFF